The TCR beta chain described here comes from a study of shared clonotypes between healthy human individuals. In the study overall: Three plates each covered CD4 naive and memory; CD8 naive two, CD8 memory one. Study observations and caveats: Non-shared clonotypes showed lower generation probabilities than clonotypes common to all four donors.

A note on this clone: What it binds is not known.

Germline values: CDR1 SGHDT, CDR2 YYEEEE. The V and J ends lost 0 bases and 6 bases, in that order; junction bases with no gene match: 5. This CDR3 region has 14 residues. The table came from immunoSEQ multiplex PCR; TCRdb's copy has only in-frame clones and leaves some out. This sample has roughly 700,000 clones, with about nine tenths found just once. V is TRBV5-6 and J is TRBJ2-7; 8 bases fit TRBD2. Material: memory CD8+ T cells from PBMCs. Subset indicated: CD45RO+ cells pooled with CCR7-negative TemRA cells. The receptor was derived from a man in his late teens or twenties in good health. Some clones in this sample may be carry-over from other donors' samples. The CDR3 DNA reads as TGTGCCAGCAGCTTGGGCGGGAGGTTGGGCGAGCAGTACTTC. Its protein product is CASSLGGRLGEQYF.